The 25 T cell receptor beta chains below were found in one sample sequenced in a study of kidney transplant recipient with SARS-CoV-2 infection. A single record per CDR3 protein comes from TCRdb applying MiXCR to the reads. Of 250,000 or so distinct CDR3 sequences listed, around 30% were seen once; the top ten hold roughly 7%. The sample here was a blood sample, taken at baseline and around day 120 from a kidney transplant recipient. The receptors come from a male patient aged 25-45 years who had COVID-19 and was a kidney transplant recipient. Some T cells may be provided by the graft donor.

This clonotype was detected only a few times. This may be a read error, as it is one base from a much larger clone. This chain uses TRBV7-1 with TRBJ1-2; the D is unclear. TRBV7-1 is given ORF status, its function remaining uncertain. The CDR3 runs 17 residues. In nucleotides, the CDR3 is TGTGCCGGCAGCCAATACCCTCACGAGGGAAAGACCTATGGCTACACCTTC. Translation: CAGSQYPHEGKTYGYTF.

With respect to this clonotype: A much bigger clone sits one base away, suggesting this may be a read error. The genes are TRBV6-2 or TRBV6-3 and TRBJ1-2; D gene unclear. The CDR3 loop spans 17 amino acids. The V gene's germline CDR1 is MNHEY and CDR2 SVGEGT. The CDR3 spells CANSTLCCIGKTYGYTF. The DNA for the CDR3 is TGTGCCAACAGTACTTTGTGCTGCATCGGAAAGACCTATGGCTACACCTTC.

This clonotype was observed at least ten times. The chain combines TRBV18 with TRBJ1-5; 11 nucleotides match TRBD1. The CDR3 consists of 15 residues. The germline V gene has CDR1 KGHSH and CDR2 LQKENI. The V segment lost 3 bases and the J segment 5 bases; nucleotides outside the gene matches: 3. The CDR3 region is CASSPGTGGDQPQHF. CDR3 bases: TGTGCCAGCTCACCCGGGACAGGGGGGGATCAGCCCCAGCATTTT. Combining the CDR3 with reference TRBV18 and TRBJ1-5 gives the whole variable domain NAGVMQNPRHLVRRRGQEARLRCSPMKGHSHVYWYRQLPEEGLKFMVYLQKENIIDESGMPKERFSAEFPKEGPSILRIQQVVRGDSAAYFCASSPGTGGDQPQHFGDGTRLSIL.

This clonotype was seen once. With a much larger clone just one base away, this may be a read error. The gene calls are TRBV5-5 and TRBJ1-1; 8 bases line up with TRBD1. The germline V gene has CDR1 SGHKS and CDR2 YYEKEE (reference sequence). The length of the CDR3 is 13 residues. CDR3: CTSLDRVNTEAFF. CDR3 coding DNA: TGTACCAGCCTGGACAGGGTTAACACTGAAGCTTTCTTT.

With regard to this clonotype: A much bigger clone sits one base away, suggesting this may be a read error. This chain joins TRBV16 and TRBJ1-2, with D uncertain. Germline CDR1 and CDR2: KGHSY and FQNENV. The V and J ends lost 5 bases and 4 bases respectively, with 23 bases between them. The CDR3 length is 17 residues. The CDR3 sequence is CASSSVMVVRKTYGYTF. The CDR3 DNA reads as TGTGCCAGCAGCAGCGTTATGGTCGTTAGAAAGACCTATGGCTACACCTTC. The whole variable domain, remainder taken from reference TRBV16 and TRBJ1-2, is GEEVAQTPKHLVRGEGQKAKLYCAPIKGHSYVFWYQQVLKNEFKFLISFQNENVFDETGMPKERFSAKCLPNSPCSLEIQATKLEDSAVYFCASSSVMVVRKTYGYTFGSGTRLTVV.

Details on this clonotype: A much larger clone lies a single base off, so this may be a read error. The V call is TRBV5-1, the J call TRBJ1-1; D possibly corresponds to TRBD1 (6 bases). The CDR3 contains 17 residues. Per the germline V gene, CDR1 is SGHRS and CDR2 is YFSETQ. CDR3: CAGSLDLTGTRNTEAFF. The CDR3 DNA reads TGCGCCGGCAGCTTGGACCTGACCGGGACAAGGAACACTGAAGCTTTCTTT. Combining the CDR3 with reference TRBV5-1 and TRBJ1-1 gives the whole variable domain KAGVTQTPRYLIKTRGQQVTLSCSPISGHRSVSWYQQTPGQGLQFLFEYFSETQRNKGNFPGRFSGRQFSNSRSEMNVSTLELGDSALYLCAGSLDLTGTRNTEAFFGQGTRLTVV.

On this clonotype: A read error is possible here, since a much larger clone lies one base away. The chain is built from TRBV4-3 and TRBJ1-2; no clear D. CDR3 length equals 17 residues. The germline CDR1 and CDR2 sequences are LGHNA and YSLEER. The DNA for the CDR3 is TGCGCCAGCAGCTATAATCAAGGACGTCGAAAGACCTATTGCTACACCTTC. This codes for CASSYNQGRRKTYCYTF.

This clonotype appeared many times. This CDR3 is CASSSLRTGANTEAFF. The CDR3 DNA follows: TGTGCCAGCAGTTCACTACGGACAGGCGCGAACACTGAAGCTTTCTTT. The J gene is TRBJ1-1, the V gene TRBV27, with 7 bases identical to TRBD1. The germline V gene encodes CDR1 MNHEY and CDR2 SMNVEV (reference sequence). This CDR3 spans 16 amino acids. V dropped 4 bases and J dropped 1; count of bases not matched to a gene: 9.

Notes on this clonotype: This may be a read error, as it is one base from a much larger clone. In DNA form, the CDR3 reads TGCGCCAGCGGCCAGAACAGGTTGGGGAATTCACCCCTCCACTTT. It encodes CASGQNRLGNSPLHF. The chain is built from TRBV4-1 and TRBJ1-6, with D possibly TRBD1 on 5 matching bases. The CDR3 totals 15 residues. The germline V gene encodes CDR1 MGHRA and CDR2 YSYEKL.

This clonotype has a count of ten or more. V usage is TRBV3-1 and J usage is TRBJ2-5; D is ambiguous. The CDR3 length is 17 residues. Germline CDR1 LGHDT, CDR2 YNNKEL (reference sequence). V lost 5 bases and J lost 5, with 24 bases in between. The CDR3 nucleotides read TGTGCCAGCAGCAGAGTTTATCCCATTTCTTTCTCTGAGACCCAGTACTTC. Its protein is CASSRVYPISFSETQYF.

Concerning this clonotype itself: A much larger clone lies a single base off, so this may be a read error. This chain uses TRBV15 with TRBJ2-4; either TRBD1 or TRBD2 may fit D (5 bases each). Germline loops: CDR1 LNHNV, CDR2 YYDKDF (reference sequence). Trimming cost V 5 bases and J 0 bases, with 11 bases left between them. The CDR3 covers 15 residues. The CDR3 spells CATSRGTLAKNIQYF. DNA of the CDR3: TGTGCCACCAGCCGGGGCACCCTAGCCAAAAACATTCAGTACTTC.

The chain has TRBV19 and TRBJ2-3; 7 bases are shared with TRBD2. The germline gives CDR1 LNHDA, CDR2 SQIVND (reference sequence). V lost 5 bases to trimming and J lost 2 bases; unmatched junction nucleotides: 13. This CDR3 has 17 amino acids. The CDR3 DNA reads TGTGCCAGTAGTTCTCTCCGGGACTATCCAAACACAGATACGCAGTATTTT. Amino acids: CASSSLRDYPNTDTQYF. Drawing the rest from reference TRBV19 and TRBJ2-3, the complete variable domain is DGGITQSPKYLFRKEGQNVTLSCEQNLNHDAMYWYRQDPGQGLRLIYYSQIVNDFQKGDIAEGYSVSREKKESFPLTVTSAQKNPTAFYLCASSSLRDYPNTDTQYFGPGTRLTVL.

This clonotype was detected many times. CDR3 sequence: CASSQVGVLAPQHF. Written as DNA, the CDR3 is TGTGCCAGCAGCCAGGTCGGGGTTTTAGCGCCCCAGCATTTT. The J gene is TRBJ1-5, the V gene TRBV5-6; D is unclear. Per germline, CDR1 SGHDT and CDR2 YYEEEE. Trimming pared 4 bases from V and 9 bases from J, leaving 17 bases between. CDR3 length: 14 amino acids.

This clonotype has at least ten counts. The rearrangement links TRBV4-2 to TRBJ2-1; either TRBD1 or TRBD2 may supply D (5 bases each). Germline V gene lookup returns CDR1 LGHNA and CDR2 YNFKEQ. V gave up 4 bases and J gave up 0 bases, with 7 bases separating them. The CDR3 has 14 residues. The CDR3 nucleotides are TGTGCCAGCAGCCCAGGGAGCTCCTACAATGAGCAGTTCTTC. This translates into CASSPGSSYNEQFF.

This clonotype appeared many times. The CDR3 sequence is CSAKGGIGNQPQHF. CDR3 DNA: TGCAGTGCTAAGGGGGGCATTGGCAATCAGCCCCAGCATTTT. This chain connects TRBV20-1 to TRBJ1-5; D perhaps matches TRBD1 (6 bases). CDR1 and CDR2 from the germline V gene are DFQATT and SNEGSKA (reference sequence). The V end was cut by 4 bases, the J end by 2 bases, with 12 bases between. This CDR3 region has 14 residues.

About this clonotype: A much bigger clone sits one base away, suggesting this may be a read error. The conserved phenylalanine or tryptophan is not found at the CDR3 terminus, so this likely reflects a read error. The chain couples TRBV9 to TRBJ1-4; TRBD1 matches 9 bases. Germline V gene sequence: CDR1 SGDLS, CDR2 YYNGEE. V was clipped by 0 bases and J by 7 bases; unmatched bases: 7. This CDR3 is 16 amino acids long. The CDR3 DNA sequence: TGTGCCAGCAGCGTAGGATTGGGACAGGGAGGTGAAAAACTGTTTTTA. Its protein is CASSVGLGQGGEKLFL.

There are many counts of this clonotype. The CDR3 loop reads CATSRDQPGQGGNYGYTF. CDR3 DNA sequence: TGTGCCACCAGCAGAGATCAGCCGGGACAGGGAGGTAACTATGGCTACACCTTC. The rearrangement links TRBV15 to TRBJ1-2, with 9 bases aligning to TRBD1. The CDR3 loop spans 18 amino acids. In germline, CDR1 is LNHNV, CDR2 YYDKDF (reference sequence). The junction had 9 bases not matched to a gene; V was cut back by 0 bases and J by 1 base.

Turning to this clonotype: Given a much more abundant clone one base away, this may be a read error. This chain links TRBV9 with TRBJ2-3, with TRBD2 as a possible D gene (6 bases). Germline values: CDR1 SGDLS, CDR2 YYNGEE. There are 16 residues in the CDR3. V gave up 4 bases and J gave up 0 bases, with 15 bases separating them. The DNA for the CDR3 is TGTGCCAGCAGCCCTCGGGGTACTAGCAGCACAGATACGCAGTATTTT. Its translation is CASSPRGTSSTDTQYF. The entire variable domain, with the rest obtained from reference TRBV9 and TRBJ2-3, is as follows: DSGVTQTPKHLITATGQRVTLRCSPRSGDLSVYWYQQSLDQGLQFLIQYYNGEERAKGNILERFSAQQFPDLHSELNLSSLELGDSALYFCASSPRGTSSTDTQYFGPGTRLTVL.

In regard to this clonotype: Possible read error: a much larger clone is one base away. The chain employs TRBV7-6 and TRBJ2-5; D may be TRBD1 (5 bases). The V end was cut by 6 bases, the J end by 5 bases, with 13 bases between. This CDR3 contains 13 residues. Germline CDR1 SGHVS, CDR2 FNYEAQ. Here the CDR3 DNA reads TGTGCCAGCAGATTGGGGCCCCGGGAGACCCAGTACTTC. As protein: CASRLGPRETQYF.

This clonotype has more than one count but fewer than ten. This chain's CDR3 is CASSLNRGYTDTQYF. CDR3 coding DNA: TGTGCCAGCAGCTTGAACAGGGGATACACAGATACGCAGTATTTT. This chain uses TRBV5-4 with TRBJ2-3; 7 bases align to TRBD1. The V segment lost 1 base and the J segment 2 bases; nucleotides outside the gene matches: 4. The germline CDR1 and CDR2 sequences are SGHNT and YYREEE (reference sequence). This CDR3 region has 15 residues.

Worth noting for this clonotype: A much larger clone lies one base from this, so it may be a read error. Likely a read error: the CDR3 ends without its conserved phenylalanine or tryptophan. The chain links TRBV20-1 to TRBJ1-2; D ambiguous. Trimming left V 4 bases short and J 4 bases short, with 22 bases between. CDR3 size: 16 residues. Per germline, CDR1 DFQATT and CDR2 SNEGSKA (reference sequence). The CDR3 region has the DNA TGCAGTGCTATTCTATTGCTGTTTCGAAAGACCTATGGCTACACCCTC. Amino acid sequence: CSAILLLFRKTYGYTL.

This clonotype was seen more than once but under ten times. The chain combines TRBV6-5 with TRBJ2-1, with 10 bases that match TRBD1. Losses at the gene ends were 0 bases for V and 8 bases for J; bases not matched to a gene: 1. The CDR3 consists of 14 residues. Germline CDR1 and CDR2: MNHEY and SVGAGI. CDR3 sequence reads: CASSYSGTGDEQFF. In DNA, the CDR3 is TGTGCCAGCAGTTACTCCGGGACAGGGGATGAGCAGTTCTTC.

This clonotype was detected ten times or more. The chain is built from TRBV5-6 and TRBJ1-2; D is uncertain. Germline-derived CDR1 and CDR2 are SGHDT and YYEEEE. CDR3 length equals 16 residues. V gave up 7 bases and J gave up 4 bases, with 23 bases separating them. CDR3 DNA sequence: TGTGCCAGCGTGCATAGCAATAGTCGAAAGACCTATGGCTACACCTTC. Translating gives CASVHSNSRKTYGYTF.

Remarks on this clonotype: One base away lies a much larger clone, so this may be a sequencing read error. This chain connects TRBV3-1 to TRBJ1-2; no clear D. Germline-derived CDR1 and CDR2 are LGHDT and YNNKEL (reference sequence). This CDR3 has 17 residues. CDR3 bases: TGTACCAGCAGCGGTGGCTCCACCCTTCGAAAGACCTATGGCTACACCTTC. Its protein product is CTSSGGSTLRKTYGYTF.

In the case of this clonotype: A much larger clone sits a single nucleotide away, making a read error possible. The chain has TRBV19 and TRBJ1-1; 11 nucleotides align to TRBD1. The CDR3 sequence is 13 residues long. CDR1 is LNHDA and CDR2 is SQIVND in the germline V gene (reference sequence). The CDR3 nucleotides read TGTGCCAGTAGGGGACAGGGGGACACTGTAGCTTTCTTT. Translation gives CASRGQGDTVAFF.